This passage covers 11 T cell receptor beta chains from one sample sequenced in a study of somatic mutations in T cells in chronic GVHD. TCRdb keeps only in-frame clones here, not all; method: immunoSEQ multiplex PCR. The table lists 13,000 or so clones, about 80% of them singletons. The sequenced sample was Vbeta20-negative CD4+ T cells from blood. The receptors here all came from a male patient in his forties or fifties with chronic graft-versus-host disease. Some T cells may arise from the graft donor.

The rearrangement joins TRBV7-9 to TRBJ2-2; 9 nucleotides agree with TRBD1. The CDR3 consists of 15 residues. The V gene's germline CDR1 is SEHNR and CDR2 FQNEAQ (reference sequence). Trimming removed 11 bases from V and 3 bases from J; junction bases left unmatched: 10. CDR3 nucleotides: TGTGCCTCAATTCGGGGACAGGGTTACACCGGGGAGCTGTTTTTT. Residues: CASIRGQGYTGELFF.

The chain carries TRBV29-1 and TRBJ2-1; 7 bases are shared with TRBD2. This CDR3 is 14 amino acids long. In germline, CDR1 is SQVTM, CDR2 ANQGSEA. J gave up 7 bases and V 3 bases, and 9 bases lay outside the gene matches. The CDR3 is CSVEGGGLQNEQFF. In DNA form, the CDR3 reads TGCAGCGTTGAGGGGGGGGGACTCCAGAATGAGCAGTTCTTC.

J is TRBJ1-2 and V is TRBV11-2; D gene unclear. CDR1 and CDR2 (germline): SGHAT, FQNNGV. V lost 5 bases and J lost 8, with 12 bases in between. The CDR3 runs 12 residues. As DNA, the CDR3 is TGTGCCAGCAGCCCTGACATCCGGGGCTACACCTTC. It is translated as CASSPDIRGYTF.

This chain connects TRBV6-5 to TRBJ2-5, with D possibly being TRBD1 (6 bases). V gave up 5 bases and J gave up 4 bases, with 14 bases separating them. Germline CDR1 MNHEY, CDR2 SVGAGI. The CDR3 length is 14 residues. The CDR3 sequence: CASSERGFLETQYF. The CDR3 DNA reads as TGTGCCAGCAGTGAAAGGGGGTTCTTAGAGACCCAGTACTTC.

This clone was counted a single time. The chain is built from TRBV7-2 and TRBJ2-1; 11 positions match TRBD2. The germline CDR1 and CDR2 sequences are SGHTA and FQGNSA. This CDR3 has 15 residues. The V and J ends lost 6 bases and 5 bases, in that order; junction bases with no gene match: 6. CDR3 sequence: CASSLTSGIHNEQFF. The CDR3 nucleotides are TGTGCCAGCAGTTTGACTAGCGGGATTCACAATGAGCAGTTCTTC. Full variable domain (missing parts from reference TRBV7-2 and TRBJ2-1): GAGVSQSPSNKVTEKGKDVELRCDPISGHTALYWYRQSLGQGLEFLIYFQGNSAPDKSGLPSDRFSAERTGGSVSTLTIQRTQQEDSAVYLCASSLTSGIHNEQFFGPGTRLTVL.

The chain joins TRBV7-9 to TRBJ2-7; 7 positions agree with TRBD2. The germline gives CDR1 SEHNR, CDR2 FQNEAQ (reference sequence). Germline trimming cut 9 bases from V and 5 bases from J; bases unmatched to any gene: 13. The CDR3 extends over 14 amino acids. CDR3 amino acids: CASSMAGVLDEQYF. CDR3 coding DNA: TGTGCCAGTAGTATGGCGGGAGTCCTCGACGAGCAGTACTTC.

This clone has only a few counts. V usage is TRBV5-5 and J usage is TRBJ2-5; TRBD1 agrees at 7 bases. V lost 0 bases to trimming and J lost 1 base; unmatched junction nucleotides: 3. Germline assignment: CDR1 SGHKS and CDR2 YYEKEE (reference sequence). The CDR3 contains 15 residues. The CDR3 bases are TGTGCCAGCAGCTTGGTAGGGGACAGCCAAGAGACCCAGTACTTC. Translated: CASSLVGDSQETQYF.

This clone was detected only once. The chain uses TRBV2 and TRBJ1-1, with D uncertain. The V and J ends lost 2 bases and 0 bases respectively, with 4 bases between them. The CDR3 extends over 13 amino acids. Germline-derived CDR1 and CDR2 are SNHLY and FYNNEI. Here the CDR3 reads CASSEYLNTEAFF. The CDR3 DNA reads as TGTGCCAGCAGTGAATATTTGAACACTGAAGCTTTCTTT.

The chain couples TRBV5-4 to TRBJ1-1; 10 positions match TRBD1. Germline loops: CDR1 SGHNT, CDR2 YYREEE (reference sequence). The V gene end was trimmed by 4 bases and the J gene end by 1 base; junction bases not matched to a gene: 4. The CDR3 has 15 amino acids. The CDR3 loop reads CASSATGGKNTEAFF. CDR3 bases: TGTGCCAGCAGCGCGACAGGGGGCAAGAACACTGAAGCTTTCTTT.

The J gene is TRBJ2-7, the V gene TRBV7-6, with 8 nucleotides matching TRBD1. The germline V gene has CDR1 SGHVS and CDR2 FNYEAQ. The CDR3 consists of 15 residues. Trimming took 4 bases from V and 7 from J; bases not matched to a gene: 12. The CDR3 protein is CASSSRAGGAGEQYF. The DNA of the CDR3 is TGTGCCAGCAGCTCACGGGCAGGGGGCGCGGGGGAGCAGTACTTC.

The V call is TRBV6-4, the J call TRBJ2-5, with TRBD2 identical over 8 bases. CDR1 and CDR2 from the germline V gene are MRHNA and SNTAGT. The CDR3 is 15 residues long. Unmatched junction bases numbered 5, after V lost 4 bases and J lost 1 base. The CDR3 reads CASSAPLAVQETQYF. CDR3 coding DNA: TGTGCCAGCAGTGCCCCACTAGCGGTCCAAGAGACCCAGTACTTC.